The source of this T cell receptor (beta chain) is a study of T cells in Graves' hyperthyroidism and ophthalmopathy. Study outcomes and limitations: In the blood, most expanded thyroid clonotypes above 0.001 appeared as well.

J was trimmed by 8 bases and V by 5 bases; bases with no gene match: 6. There are 15 residues in the CDR3. CDR1 is SGHAT, CDR2 FQNNGV, per germline. There were TCR beta CDR3 regions amplified from RNA transcripts. The HTBI primer set drove a first-round RT-PCR of the TCR CDR3. TCRdb reanalysed the multiplex PCR reads using MiXCR and keeps one entry per CDR3 protein. The table includes around 500,000 distinct CDR3 sequences, roughly 14% detected once. A note on this clonotype: Antigen unknown.

Sequencing was performed on blood. The sequence derives from a woman aged 18-29 years with Graves' hyperthyroidism. The chain recombines TRBV11-2 with TRBJ2-1, with TRBD2 identical over 13 bases. This chain's CDR3 is CASSRLAGGWDEQFF. The CDR3 nucleotides are TGTGCCAGCAGCAGACTAGCGGGAGGCTGGGATGAGCAGTTCTTC.